This is a list of T cell receptor beta chains from one sample in a study of OX40 agonist ivuxolimab in advanced cancers. The repertoire was sequenced with immunoSEQ multiplex PCR; TCRdb's copy has only in-frame clones and lacks some. In the table there are about 68,000 clones, 75% to 95% of which are singletons. The starting material was CD4+ or CD8+ T cells sorted from blood, obtained in a trial of the OX40 agonist ivuxolimab. Source of these receptors: an adult with an advanced solid tumor such as melanoma, head and neck, liver or kidney cancer. Each CDR3 is given with its conserved first and last residue. Each record gives: CDR3 DNA, CDR3 protein, V gene, J gene, clone size, D gene. D genes are given only for firm matches. Size is omitted from some rows. Given values are once, few, many or a class for expanded clones.

CDR3 DNA: TGTGCCAGCAGTTTACTGGGGGGCAATCAGCCCCAGCATTTT
CDR3 protein: CASSLLGGNQPQHF
V gene: TRBV27
J gene: TRBJ1-5
clone size: -
D gene: -

CDR3 DNA: TGTGCCAGCAGCTGGAACAGGGAGGGGTACGAAAAACTGTTTTTT
CDR3 protein: CASSWNREGYEKLFF
V gene: TRBV7-9
J gene: TRBJ1-4
clone size: -
D gene: -

CDR3 DNA: TGTGCCAGCAGCCAAGATGGAAACAGCGTCTACGAGCAGTACTTC
CDR3 protein: CASSQDGNSVYEQYF
V gene: TRBV14
J gene: TRBJ2-7
clone size: few
D gene: -

CDR3 DNA: TGCGCCAGCAGCCAAGACAGAGGGGATAACTATGGCTACACCTTC
CDR3 protein: CASSQDRGDNYGYTF
V gene: TRBV4-3
J gene: TRBJ1-2
clone size: -
D gene: -

CDR3 DNA: TGTGCCAGCAGCTGGACAGGGGTTGAAGCTTTCTTT
CDR3 protein: CASSWTGVEAFF
V gene: TRBV5-6
J gene: TRBJ1-1
clone size: -
D gene: TRBD1

CDR3 DNA: TGTGCCAGCAGCTTTACCCTTAGGGGCACAGATACGCAGTATTTT
CDR3 protein: CASSFTLRGTDTQYF
V gene: TRBV7-2
J gene: TRBJ2-3
clone size: -
D gene: -

CDR3 DNA: TGTGCAAGTCGCTTAGCGACAGTGAACTATGGCTACACCTTC
CDR3 protein: CASRLATVNYGYTF
V gene: TRBV12-2
J gene: TRBJ1-2
clone size: -
D gene: -

CDR3 DNA: TGTGCCAGCAGTGAATGGGAGGGTCCGAACACTGAAGCTTTCTTT
CDR3 protein: CASSEWEGPNTEAFF
V gene: TRBV25-1
J gene: TRBJ1-1
clone size: -
D gene: -

CDR3 DNA: TGTGCCAGCAGGCAGGCGAGCTCTGGAAACACCATATATTTT
CDR3 protein: CASRQASSGNTIYF
V gene: TRBV6-1
J gene: TRBJ1-3
clone size: once
D gene: -

CDR3 DNA: TGTGCCAGTAGTATCGGAGGGAGGAGCAATCAGCCCCAGCATTTT
CDR3 protein: CASSIGGRSNQPQHF
V gene: TRBV19
J gene: TRBJ1-5
clone size: -
D gene: -

CDR3 DNA: TGTGCCAGCAGTTTATGGAGTGGAGCGTGGGGAGAGGATGGATACAATGAGCAGTTCTTC
CDR3 protein: CASSLWSGAWGEDGYNEQFF
V gene: TRBV28
J gene: TRBJ2-1
clone size: -
D gene: -

CDR3 DNA: TGTGCCAGCAGCTTATTAGGGGGATACGATGGCTACACCTTC
CDR3 protein: CASSLLGGYDGYTF
V gene: TRBV7-3
J gene: TRBJ1-2
clone size: -
D gene: -

CDR3 DNA: TGTGCCAGCAGCTTGGATAACTATGGCTACACCTTC
CDR3 protein: CASSLDNYGYTF
V gene: TRBV11-2
J gene: TRBJ1-2
clone size: -
D gene: -

CDR3 DNA: TGCAGCGTTAGTGGGAACGAAAACACCATATATTTT
CDR3 protein: CSVSGNENTIYF
V gene: TRBV29-1
J gene: TRBJ1-3
clone size: -
D gene: -

CDR3 DNA: TGTGCCAGCAGCCCGGGACTAGCGGGTAACACCGGGGAGCTGTTTTTT
CDR3 protein: CASSPGLAGNTGELFF
V gene: TRBV11-3
J gene: TRBJ2-2
clone size: -
D gene: TRBD2

CDR3 DNA: TGTGCCAGCAGCTTGGAGGAGATGAACACTGAAGCTTTCTTT
CDR3 protein: CASSLEEMNTEAFF
V gene: TRBV5-6
J gene: TRBJ1-1
clone size: -
D gene: -

CDR3 DNA: TGTGCCAGCAGCTCCCGAGGACAGAACACTGAAGCTTTCTTT
CDR3 protein: CASSSRGQNTEAFF
V gene: TRBV7-6
J gene: TRBJ1-1
clone size: once
D gene: -

CDR3 DNA: TGTGCCAGCAGTCCCTTGTTGGTTAGCGGGGTTCAAGAGACCCAGTACTTC
CDR3 protein: CASSPLLVSGVQETQYF
V gene: TRBV27
J gene: TRBJ2-5
clone size: -
D gene: TRBD2

CDR3 DNA: TGCAGCGTTGAAGATCTCAAGGGTCCCGGCTACACCTTC
CDR3 protein: CSVEDLKGPGYTF
V gene: TRBV29-1
J gene: TRBJ1-2
clone size: -
D gene: -

CDR3 DNA: TGTGCCAGCAGCTTAGTAAACAGGGGTTCCTACGAGCAGTACTTC
CDR3 protein: CASSLVNRGSYEQYF
V gene: TRBV11-2
J gene: TRBJ2-7
clone size: -
D gene: TRBD1

CDR3 DNA: TGTGCCAGCAGTTTACTCCCTCCCACCATCTATAGCAATCAGCCCCAGCATTTT
CDR3 protein: CASSLLPPTIYSNQPQHF
V gene: TRBV27
J gene: TRBJ1-5
clone size: -
D gene: -

CDR3 DNA: TGTGCCAGCACGACAGGGGGTATTACTGAAGCTTTCTTT
CDR3 protein: CASTTGGITEAFF
V gene: TRBV7-8
J gene: TRBJ1-1
clone size: once
D gene: TRBD1

CDR3 DNA: TGTGCCAGCAGCTACACAGGTACCTACAATGAGCAGTTCTTC
CDR3 protein: CASSYTGTYNEQFF
V gene: TRBV5-5
J gene: TRBJ2-1
clone size: -
D gene: -

CDR3 DNA: TGCAGCGTCGGGGACACCGGGGAGCTGTTTTTT
CDR3 protein: CSVGDTGELFF
V gene: TRBV29-1
J gene: TRBJ2-2
clone size: -
D gene: -

CDR3 DNA: TGCAGCGTTACAGGGGGTCCGATGAACACTGAAGCTTTCTTT
CDR3 protein: CSVTGGPMNTEAFF
V gene: TRBV29-1
J gene: TRBJ1-1
clone size: -
D gene: TRBD1

CDR3 DNA: TGTGCCAGTAGTGGCGGGGATCGCGGAGAGACAGATACGCAGTATTTT
CDR3 protein: CASSGGDRGETDTQYF
V gene: TRBV19
J gene: TRBJ2-3
clone size: -
D gene: -

CDR3 DNA: TGTGCCAGCAGCTTAGATTTCCGACTCTCCTACGAGCAGTACTTC
CDR3 protein: CASSLDFRLSYEQYF
V gene: TRBV11-2
J gene: TRBJ2-7
clone size: -
D gene: -

CDR3 DNA: TGTGCCAGCAGTGAAGCAGAGGCCACCGGGGAGCTGTTTTTT
CDR3 protein: CASSEAEATGELFF
V gene: TRBV2
J gene: TRBJ2-2
clone size: once
D gene: -

CDR3 DNA: TGTGCCAGCAGCTTAAGGACAGGGATGAACACTGAAGCTTTCTTT
CDR3 protein: CASSLRTGMNTEAFF
V gene: TRBV11-2
J gene: TRBJ1-1
clone size: -
D gene: TRBD1

CDR3 DNA: TGTGCCAGCAGCTTAGGCGCAGGGGGCCGGGGAGAGACCCAGTACTTC
CDR3 protein: CASSLGAGGRGETQYF
V gene: TRBV7-8
J gene: TRBJ2-5
clone size: -
D gene: TRBD1

CDR3 DNA: TGTGCCAGCAGTTACGGGGGAGGGGACGATGAGCAGTTCTTC
CDR3 protein: CASSYGGGDDEQFF
V gene: TRBV6-5
J gene: TRBJ2-1
clone size: -
D gene: TRBD2

CDR3 DNA: TGTGCCAGCAGCTTCCGGGACAGGAGCTCCTACGAGCAGTACTTC
CDR3 protein: CASSFRDRSSYEQYF
V gene: TRBV5-4
J gene: TRBJ2-7
clone size: -
D gene: TRBD1

CDR3 DNA: TGTGCCAGCAGCGCAAGGACTAGCGGGAGGGACAATGAGCAGTTCTTC
CDR3 protein: CASSARTSGRDNEQFF
V gene: TRBV9
J gene: TRBJ2-1
clone size: -
D gene: TRBD2

CDR3 DNA: TGTGCCAGCAGCTTATTTCGCGGGGGGGATCGGAATGAGCAGTTCTTC
CDR3 protein: CASSLFRGGDRNEQFF
V gene: TRBV7-9
J gene: TRBJ2-1
clone size: -
D gene: TRBD2

CDR3 DNA: TGTGCCAGCAGCTTTGAGACAGGGAAGATCTATGGCTACACCTTC
CDR3 protein: CASSFETGKIYGYTF
V gene: TRBV7-3
J gene: TRBJ1-2
clone size: -
D gene: TRBD1

CDR3 DNA: TGCGCCAGCAGCTTGGCTGCCGGGACAGTTATGAACACTGAAGCTTTCTTT
CDR3 protein: CASSLAAGTVMNTEAFF
V gene: TRBV5-1
J gene: TRBJ1-1
clone size: -
D gene: TRBD1

CDR3 DNA: TGTGCCAGCAGTTTATTCAGGGGTAATGAGCAGTTCTTC
CDR3 protein: CASSLFRGNEQFF
V gene: TRBV27
J gene: TRBJ2-1
clone size: -
D gene: -

CDR3 DNA: TGTGCCAGCAGCCCTCTCGGAGGGGGGAGCTCCTACGAGCAGTACTTC
CDR3 protein: CASSPLGGGSSYEQYF
V gene: TRBV7-9
J gene: TRBJ2-7
clone size: once
D gene: -

CDR3 DNA: TGTGCCATCAAGAGTTCCGCGAACACCGGGGAGCTGTTTTTT
CDR3 protein: CAIKSSANTGELFF
V gene: TRBV10-3
J gene: TRBJ2-2
clone size: once
D gene: -

CDR3 DNA: TGTGCCAGTAGTATAACAGGACAGGGCGGAACTAATGAAAAACTGTTTTTT
CDR3 protein: CASSITGQGGTNEKLFF
V gene: TRBV19
J gene: TRBJ1-4
clone size: -
D gene: TRBD1

CDR3 DNA: TGTGCCAGCAGCCCCACGGACAGGGGATACGAGCAGTACTTC
CDR3 protein: CASSPTDRGYEQYF
V gene: TRBV7-6
J gene: TRBJ2-7
clone size: -
D gene: TRBD1

CDR3 DNA: TGTGCCAGCAGCTTTAGTGGGAGCCTTACAGATACGCAGTATTTT
CDR3 protein: CASSFSGSLTDTQYF
V gene: TRBV7-3
J gene: TRBJ2-3
clone size: -
D gene: -

CDR3 DNA: TGTGCCAGTAGTATAGACCCTTACACTGAAGCTTTCTTT
CDR3 protein: CASSIDPYTEAFF
V gene: TRBV19
J gene: TRBJ1-1
clone size: -
D gene: -

CDR3 DNA: TGTGCCAGCAGACACTTGCCGGGCACAGATACGCAGTATTTT
CDR3 protein: CASRHLPGTDTQYF
V gene: TRBV6-5
J gene: TRBJ2-3
clone size: -
D gene: -

CDR3 DNA: TGTGCCAGCAGGACCCCCGAACTAGTGGAGACCCAGTACTTC
CDR3 protein: CASRTPELVETQYF
V gene: TRBV2
J gene: TRBJ2-5
clone size: -
D gene: -

CDR3 DNA: TGTGCCAGCTCATCCGGACAGGGAGGGCCAACTAATGAAAAACTGTTTTTT
CDR3 protein: CASSSGQGGPTNEKLFF
V gene: TRBV18
J gene: TRBJ1-4
clone size: -
D gene: TRBD1

CDR3 DNA: TGCGCCAGCAGCCCGACAGGGCCCGCCTACAATGAGCGGTTCTTC
CDR3 protein: CASSPTGPAYNERFF
V gene: TRBV5-1
J gene: TRBJ2-1
clone size: -
D gene: TRBD1

CDR3 DNA: TGTGCCAGCAGCTCGACTTACCAGGGGACTGAAGCTTTCTTT
CDR3 protein: CASSSTYQGTEAFF
V gene: TRBV7-9
J gene: TRBJ1-1
clone size: -
D gene: -

CDR3 DNA: TGTGCCAGCAGTGATTACTCCGGTAGCGACGAGCAGTACTTC
CDR3 protein: CASSDYSGSDEQYF
V gene: TRBV6-1
J gene: TRBJ2-7
clone size: -
D gene: -

CDR3 DNA: TGTGCCAGCAGCTTGGGAGTGGACGAGCAGTACTTC
CDR3 protein: CASSLGVDEQYF
V gene: TRBV5-4
J gene: TRBJ2-7
clone size: -
D gene: -

CDR3 DNA: TGTGCCAGCAGTCATCCGGGACAGGCGATCATTGCCATATACCAAGAGACCCAGTACTTC
CDR3 protein: CASSHPGQAIIAIYQETQYF
V gene: TRBV28
J gene: TRBJ2-5
clone size: -
D gene: TRBD1

CDR3 DNA: TGTGCCAGTAGTATATCAGTGAACACTGAAGCTTTCTTT
CDR3 protein: CASSISVNTEAFF
V gene: TRBV19
J gene: TRBJ1-1
clone size: -
D gene: -

CDR3 DNA: TGTGCCAGCAGCTTGGAGGTAGCGGGGGGACGTGAGACCCAGTACTTC
CDR3 protein: CASSLEVAGGRETQYF
V gene: TRBV5-5
J gene: TRBJ2-5
clone size: -
D gene: TRBD2

CDR3 DNA: TGTGCCAGCAGCTTAGCGCGGGAAAGCGAAGCTTTCTTT
CDR3 protein: CASSLARESEAFF
V gene: TRBV7-8
J gene: TRBJ1-1
clone size: -
D gene: -

CDR3 DNA: TGTGCCAGCAGGGCCTGGGACAGGTTAGGGTCCGGGGAGCTGTTTTTT
CDR3 protein: CASRAWDRLGSGELFF
V gene: TRBV2
J gene: TRBJ2-2
clone size: -
D gene: TRBD1

CDR3 DNA: TGTGCCAGCAGTTCGTATCAAGGGCGGGAGACCCAGTACTTC
CDR3 protein: CASSSYQGRETQYF
V gene: TRBV28
J gene: TRBJ2-5
clone size: -
D gene: -

CDR3 DNA: TGTGCCAGCGAGGGGAATCCGGGGACCGGCTACACCTTC
CDR3 protein: CASEGNPGTGYTF
V gene: TRBV9
J gene: TRBJ1-2
clone size: -
D gene: -

CDR3 DNA: TGTGCCAGCAGCCCCCTAGCCGGGACTCTAAACACCGGGGAGCTGTTTTTT
CDR3 protein: CASSPLAGTLNTGELFF
V gene: TRBV7-3
J gene: TRBJ2-2
clone size: -
D gene: -